These 20 T cell receptor beta chains were sequenced from one sample in a study of control samples from healthy donors and cancer patients. The method was immunoSEQ multiplex PCR; TCRdb's version includes in-frame clones alone and lacks a portion of them. The table records fewer than 200,000 clones, 93% of them present only once. Material: blood. All receptors come from an older woman in good health.

The V call is TRBV6-2 or TRBV6-3, the J call TRBJ1-3; D gene uncertain. Per the germline V gene, CDR1 is MNHEY and CDR2 is SVGEGT. The CDR3 spans 12 residues. Trimming cost V 4 bases and J 2 bases, with 3 bases left between them. For the CDR3, the DNA is TGTGCCAGCAGTTTCCCTGGAAACACCATATATTTT. Translated, it gives CASSFPGNTIYF.

The rearrangement joins TRBV3-1 (or the pseudogene TRBV3-2) to TRBJ1-2; D gene ambiguous. This CDR3 has 13 residues. Germline-derived CDR1 and CDR2 are LGHDT and YNNKEL (reference sequence). V lost 4 bases and J 5 bases, leaving 11 bases between the germline ends. In DNA form, the CDR3 reads TGTGCCAGCAGCCCGGCGGTCGGGTATGGCTACACCTTC. Translation: CASSPAVGYGYTF.

This sequence joins TRBV7-9 and TRBJ1-5, with D possibly being TRBD1 (6 bases). CDR3 length: 16 amino acids. Germline loops: CDR1 SEHNR, CDR2 FQNEAQ (reference sequence). V shed 1 base and J shed 4 bases, with 14 bases lying between them. The CDR3: CASSLVSRGRNQPQHF. The CDR3 DNA sequence: TGTGCCAGCAGCTTAGTAAGCAGGGGTCGTAATCAGCCCCAGCATTTT. The full variable domain, completed using reference TRBV7-9 and TRBJ1-5, is DTGVSQNPRHKITKRGQNVTFRCDPISEHNRLYWYRQTLGQGPEFLTYFQNEAQLEKSRLLSDRFSAERPKGSFSTLEIQRTEQGDSAMYLCASSLVSRGRNQPQHFGDGTRLSIL.

CDR3 residues: CASSTVSNYGYTF. CDR3 nucleotides: TGTGCCAGTAGTACGGTATCTAACTATGGCTACACCTTC. The chain couples TRBV19 to TRBJ1-2; D gene ambiguous. CDR1 and CDR2 from the germline V gene are LNHDA and SQIVND (reference sequence). Trimming left V 4 bases short and J 0 bases short, with 6 bases between. The CDR3 covers 13 residues.

This clone was recorded a few times. CDR3 DNA: TGTGCCAGCAGCGCCCAGGGGGCGGGGGGCACAGATACGCAGTATTTT. It is translated as CASSAQGAGGTDTQYF. V and J are TRBV9 and TRBJ2-3; possible D gene TRBD1, 8 bases. Trimming cost V 3 bases and J 1 base, with 15 bases left between them. In germline, CDR1 is SGDLS, CDR2 YYNGEE. This CDR3 is 16 amino acids long.

V is TRBV12-5 and J is TRBJ2-7, with 9 positions matching TRBD1. The CDR3 extends over 16 amino acids. Germline values: CDR1 LGHNT, CDR2 FRNRAP. With 0 bases clipped from V and 4 bases from J, the junction kept 7 bases outside the gene matches. The CDR3 DNA follows: TGTGCTAGTGGTTTGGTACTAGACAGGGGGAGGTACGAGCAGTACTTC. It encodes CASGLVLDRGRYEQYF.

The chain is built from TRBV19 and TRBJ2-2; D gene ambiguous. This CDR3 has 14 amino acids. The V gene lost 10 bases and the J gene lost 1 base, with 13 bases spanning the gap. Germline V gene lookup returns CDR1 LNHDA and CDR2 SQIVND (reference sequence). The CDR3 DNA follows: TGTGCCATCGAGTCGGGTGGGAACACCGGGGAGCTGTTTTTT. Its protein is CAIESGGNTGELFF.

This sequence joins TRBV27 and TRBJ1-1; D gene unclear. Trimming removed 3 bases from V and 1 base from J, with 12 bases in between. Germline V gives CDR1 MNHEY, CDR2 SMNVEV (reference sequence). This CDR3 region has 15 residues. CDR3 nucleotides: TGTGCCAGCAGTTTTTCTTGGGCTGGGAACACTGAAGCTTTCTTT. This translates into CASSFSWAGNTEAFF.

The J gene is TRBJ2-7, the V gene TRBV19; 7 nucleotides line up with TRBD1. V shed 10 bases and J 3 bases; nucleotides not matched to a gene: 9. The length of the CDR3 is 13 residues. Germline CDR1 is LNHDA and CDR2 is SQIVND (reference sequence). CDR3 in amino acids: CATLPAGGYEQYF. CDR3 DNA sequence: TGTGCCACCCTTCCGGCAGGGGGCTACGAGCAGTACTTC.

The chain combines TRBV19 with TRBJ1-1; D possibly corresponds to TRBD1 (6 bases). Trimming left V 4 bases short and J 1 base short, with 16 bases between. This CDR3 region has 16 residues. The germline gives CDR1 LNHDA, CDR2 SQIVND (reference sequence). The DNA of the CDR3 is TGTGCCAGTAGTAGTGTGGCCCGAGGGGGGAACACTGAAGCTTTCTTT. Translation gives CASSSVARGGNTEAFF.

V usage is TRBV5-1 and J usage is TRBJ2-7; D is ambiguous. The CDR3 contains 12 residues. V was cut by 4 bases and J by 1 base, with 6 bases left in between. The germline gives CDR1 SGHRS, CDR2 YFSETQ. The chain's CDR3 is CASSASSYEQYF. The DNA of the CDR3 is TGCGCCAGCAGCGCCTCGTCCTACGAGCAGTACTTC. Full variable domain (rest looked up from reference TRBV5-1 and TRBJ2-7): KAGVTQTPRYLIKTRGQQVTLSCSPISGHRSVSWYQQTPGQGLQFLFEYFSETQRNKGNFPGRFSGRQFSNSRSEMNVSTLELGDSALYLCASSASSYEQYFGPGTRLTVT.

The CDR3 nucleotides read TGTGCCAGCAGTTACAGGGTTAACTATGGCTACACCTTC. It is translated as CASSYRVNYGYTF. This chain joins TRBV6-6 and TRBJ1-2; D unresolved. V lost 2 bases to trimming and J lost 1 base, with 5 bases between them. The CDR3 consists of 13 residues. The germline V gene encodes CDR1 MNHNY and CDR2 SVGAGI (reference sequence).

V is TRBV12-3 or TRBV12-4 and J is TRBJ1-2, with D perhaps TRBD1 (6 bases). V was pared by 2 bases and J by 11 bases, with 15 bases between. The CDR3 covers 13 residues. Here the CDR3 DNA reads TGTGCCAGCAGTTTATCGACAGGCCTCCAGTACACCTTC. It is translated as CASSLSTGLQYTF.

The genes are TRBV11-2 and TRBJ2-5; D gene uncertain. The V gene lost 0 bases and the J gene lost 5 bases, with 7 bases spanning the gap. CDR3 size: 13 residues. CDR1 and CDR2 from the germline V gene are SGHAT and FQNNGV. This CDR3 is CASSLDTWETQYF. The DNA for the CDR3 is TGTGCCAGCAGCTTAGATACTTGGGAGACCCAGTACTTC.

This chain connects TRBV5-1 to TRBJ1-2; 9 bases are shared with TRBD1. This CDR3 spans 15 amino acids. Germline trimming cut 5 bases from V and 1 base from J; bases unmatched to any gene: 6. Germline CDR1 reads SGHRS; CDR2 reads YFSETQ. In DNA form, the CDR3 reads TGCGCCAGCAGAATTGGACAGGGGATTAACTATGGCTACACCTTC. This codes for CASRIGQGINYGYTF.

This chain uses TRBV7-2 with TRBJ1-5; 8 bases are a match to TRBD1. The germline V gene has CDR1 SGHTA and CDR2 FQGNSA. The CDR3 is 13 amino acids. The ends lost 5 bases at V and 7 bases at J; junction bases unmatched: 4. The CDR3 here is CASSGQGSQPQHF. The CDR3 DNA is TGTGCCAGCAGCGGACAGGGTAGCCAGCCCCAGCATTTT.

This rearrangement joins TRBV7-2 to TRBJ2-7; 9 bases are shared with TRBD2. V lost 2 bases to trimming and J lost 7 bases; unmatched junction nucleotides: 9. CDR1 SGHTA and CDR2 FQGNSA come from the germline V gene. This CDR3 has 15 residues. CDR3 loop: CASSLSSAGGREQYF. The CDR3 DNA sequence: TGTGCCAGCAGCTTAAGTAGTGCGGGGGGGCGAGAGCAGTACTTC.

The chain has TRBV4-3 and TRBJ2-1; tentatively, D is TRBD1 (6 bases). V was pared by 0 bases and J by 9 bases, with 6 bases between. The CDR3 runs 12 residues. Germline CDR1 is LGHNA and CDR2 is YSLEER. CDR3 nucleotides: TGCGCCAGCAGCCAAGAAGGGGGTGAGCAGTTCTTC. It yields the protein CASSQEGGEQFF.

The V and J genes are TRBV2 and TRBJ1-5; D may be TRBD1 (5 bases). V was shortened by 4 bases and J by 5 bases, with 18 bases between the two germline ends. CDR1 and CDR2 (germline): SNHLY, FYNNEI. The CDR3 sequence is 16 residues long. The CDR3 region is CASSVLSPGTHQPQHF. Written as DNA, the CDR3 is TGTGCCAGCAGTGTACTTTCCCCAGGGACTCATCAGCCCCAGCATTTT.

To note about this clone: One junction end disagrees with the germline gene, perhaps due to a read error. The rearrangement links TRBV3-1 (or the pseudogene TRBV3-2) to TRBJ1-6, with D unclear. The CDR3 extends over 12 amino acids. Germline CDR1 reads LGHDT; CDR2 reads YNNKEL (reference sequence). The CDR3 loop is CAGSHDYSPLHF. The CDR3 region has the DNA TGTGCCGGCAGCCACGACTATTCACCCCTCCACTTT.